A single sample is the source of the 20 T cell receptor beta chains below, sequenced in a study of T cells in Graves' hyperthyroidism and ophthalmopathy. The source material, RNA transcripts, was used to amplify TCR beta CDR3 regions. The HTBI primer set drove a first-round RT-PCR of the TCR CDR3. MiXCR was run by TCRdb on the multiplex PCR reads, yielding one entry per CDR3 protein. Of over 700,000 distinct CDR3 sequences listed, around 19% are singletons. Sequenced sample: blood. The receptors shown here come from a woman between 45 and 60 years old with Graves' hyperthyroidism that later progressed to Graves' ophthalmopathy.

The genes are TRBV5-1 and TRBJ2-1, with 7 positions matching TRBD1. CDR3 length: 14 residues. Trimming at V came to 4 bases and at J to 6 bases, leaving 7 bases not matched to a gene. The germline V gene has CDR1 SGHRS and CDR2 YFSETQ. CDR3 region: CASSADRVVNEQFF. The CDR3 nucleotides read TGCGCCAGCAGCGCCGACAGGGTTGTCAATGAGCAGTTCTTC.

The J gene is TRBJ2-3, the V gene TRBV7-2, with 7 bases fitting TRBD2. CDR1 is SGHTA, CDR2 FQGNSA, per germline. V lost 5 bases, J lost 6 bases, and 11 bases stayed unmatched. This CDR3 spans 15 amino acids. CDR3 residues: CASSNTGRESDTQYF. For the CDR3, the DNA is TGTGCCAGCAGCAACACGGGGCGGGAGTCTGATACGCAGTATTTT.

The chain combines TRBV5-1 with TRBJ1-6, with TRBD1 matching 9 bases. Germline V lookup: CDR1 SGHRS, CDR2 YFSETQ. V shed 4 bases and J 1 base; nucleotides not matched to a gene: 12. The CDR3 covers 19 residues. CDR3 residues: CASSEDRGNVWSYNSPLHF. In nucleotides, the CDR3 is TGCGCCAGCAGCGAGGACAGGGGAAATGTGTGGTCCTATAATTCACCCCTCCACTTT.

The chain is built from TRBV7-9 and TRBJ1-1; no clear D gene. The CDR3 loop spans 13 amino acids. With 5 bases removed from V and 6 bases from J, the gap between germline ends came to 13 bases. CDR1 is SEHNR and CDR2 is FQNEAQ in the germline V gene (reference sequence). The CDR3 reads CASSPGGVSEAFF. As DNA, the CDR3 is TGTGCCAGCAGCCCCGGTGGGGTCTCTGAAGCTTTCTTT.

V and J are TRBV3-1 and TRBJ1-2; possible D gene TRBD1, 6 bases. V gave up 4 bases and J gave up 0 bases, with 18 bases separating them. This CDR3 contains 17 residues. Germline-derived CDR1 and CDR2 are LGHDT and YNNKEL (reference sequence). As DNA, the CDR3 is TGTGCCAGCAGCCCGACTGTGGCAGGGGCTGCTAACTATGGCTACACCTTC. Translating it yields CASSPTVAGAANYGYTF.

Only a few counts were recorded for this clonotype. In DNA, the CDR3 is TGTGCCAGCAGCGCCGACGTGGGCACCAACTCTGGAAACACCATATATTTT. Translated, it gives CASSADVGTNSGNTIYF. This sequence joins TRBV7-6 and TRBJ1-3; the D is unclear. The CDR3 totals 17 residues. Germline V gives CDR1 SGHVS, CDR2 FNYEAQ. V dropped 5 bases and J dropped 0 bases, with 17 bases sitting between them.

This clonotype was seen at least ten times. The rearrangement links TRBV12-3 or TRBV12-4 to TRBJ2-3, with 7 bases fitting TRBD1. This CDR3 is built from 15 residues. V trimming: 2 bases; J trimming: 0 bases; junction bases outside the gene matches: 2. DNA of the CDR3: TGTGCCAGCAGTTTACAGGGGGTGAGCACAGATACGCAGTATTTT. Translated, it gives CASSLQGVSTDTQYF.

This clonotype was seen once. An end of the junction differs from the germline gene, which may be a read error. This chain uses TRBV10-3 with TRBJ2-5; 10 bases match TRBD1. There are 15 residues in the CDR3. CDR1 and CDR2 (germline): ENHRY, SYGVKD. The CDR3 coding sequence is TGTGCCACCTCCTGGGACAGGGGTGGCCAAGAGACCCGGTACTTC. It codes for CATSWDRGGQETRYF.

The chain combines TRBV5-4 with TRBJ2-1; 7 bases are a match to TRBD1. Germline CDR1 and CDR2: SGHNT and YYREEE (reference sequence). The CDR3 covers 15 residues. Losses at the gene ends were 0 bases for V and 6 bases for J; bases not matched to a gene: 6. Here the CDR3 reads CASSLGQGMSNEQFF. The DNA of the CDR3 is TGTGCCAGCAGCTTGGGACAGGGTATGTCCAATGAGCAGTTCTTC. The full variable domain, its missing parts supplied by reference TRBV5-4 and TRBJ2-1, is ETGVTQSPTHLIKTRGQQVTLRCSSQSGHNTVSWYQQALGQGPQFIFQYYREEENGRGNFPPRFSGLQFPNYSSELNVNALELDDSALYLCASSLGQGMSNEQFFGPGTRLTVL.

About this clonotype: One end of the junction does not line up with germline, which may come from a read error. This sequence joins TRBV11-2 and TRBJ1-3; unclear D gene. CDR1 and CDR2 (germline): SGHAT, FQNNGV. The CDR3 has 15 amino acids. The CDR3 DNA sequence: TGTGCCAGCAACTTAAGGAGGGTCTCTGGAAACACCATATATTTT. Amino acids: CASNLRRVSGNTIYF.

In this sample, this clonotype turned up many times. The rearrangement links TRBV20-1 to TRBJ1-1; D perhaps matches TRBD1 (5 bases). Trimming removed 6 bases from V and 4 bases from J, with 15 bases in between. The CDR3 sequence is 13 residues long. Germline assignment: CDR1 DFQATT and CDR2 SNEGSKA (reference sequence). This CDR3 is CSAPRPGSTEAFF. CDR3 sequence (DNA): TGCAGTGCCCCCCGCCCAGGGTCCACTGAAGCTTTCTTT.

This clonotype was detected many times. The V gene is TRBV5-1, the J gene TRBJ2-1, with TRBD1 matching over 7 bases. The V gene's germline CDR1 is SGHRS and CDR2 YFSETQ. V lost 7 bases and J lost 3; bases outside the gene matches: 10. This CDR3 has 15 amino acids. The CDR3 loop reads CASLAGTDLYNEQFF. For the CDR3, the DNA is TGCGCCAGCCTTGCAGGGACAGACCTCTACAATGAGCAGTTCTTC.

The chain recombines TRBV9 with TRBJ2-3, with D hard to call. The germline gives CDR1 SGDLS, CDR2 YYNGEE. V dropped 0 bases and J dropped 2 bases, with 10 bases sitting between them. The CDR3 has 15 residues. The CDR3 here is CASSVGVRTTDTQYF. The CDR3 nucleotides read TGTGCCAGCAGCGTAGGGGTCCGGACCACAGATACGCAGTATTTT.

Note on this clonotype: A much larger clone is a single base away; this may be a read error. This rearrangement joins TRBV7-9 to TRBJ2-3; 9 bases are shared with TRBD1. Germline V gene data show CDR1 as SEHNR and CDR2 as FQNEAQ (reference sequence). V lost 5 bases to trimming and J lost 4 bases; unmatched junction nucleotides: 7. The CDR3 length is 15 residues. As DNA, the CDR3 is TGTGCCAGCAGCATCCGGGACAGGGACCCAGATACGCAGTATTTT. It yields the protein CASSIRDRDPDTQYF.

This clonotype came up a few times. The genes are TRBV29-1 and TRBJ2-5; 9 bases are a match to TRBD2. The ends lost 8 bases at V and 2 bases at J; junction bases unmatched: 12. The germline gives CDR1 SQVTM, CDR2 ANQGSEA. The CDR3 is made up of 15 amino acids. The CDR3 coding sequence is TGCAGCACCTCTCCCCCTAGCGGGAAACAAGAGACCCAGTACTTC. Translating it yields CSTSPPSGKQETQYF.

This chain uses TRBV20-1 with TRBJ1-5; D not resolved. Trimming pared 6 bases from V and 1 base from J, leaving 13 bases between. The CDR3 is 14 residues long. Germline lookup yields CDR1 DFQATT and CDR2 SNEGSKA (reference sequence). Here the CDR3 reads CSAQPTGSNQPQHF. Here the CDR3 DNA reads TGCAGTGCCCAGCCTACCGGGAGCAATCAGCCCCAGCATTTT.

This clonotype was seen ten or more times. This rearrangement joins TRBV2 to TRBJ2-7; 7 positions agree with TRBD1. CDR3 length: 14 amino acids. With 8 bases clipped from V and 0 bases from J, the junction kept 7 bases outside the gene matches. Germline CDR1 reads SNHLY; CDR2 reads FYNNEI. The CDR3 loop reads CASDDRVVSYEQYF. CDR3 bases: TGTGCCAGCGATGACAGGGTGGTCTCCTACGAGCAGTACTTC.

This clonotype came up a few times. J is TRBJ1-3 and V is TRBV7-9; D ambiguous. Germline V CDR1 and CDR2: SEHNR, FQNEAQ (reference sequence). V was trimmed by 3 bases and J by 2 bases, leaving 8 bases between them. This CDR3 has 14 amino acids. The CDR3 nucleotides are TGTGCCAGCAGCTTCCCCAGAGCTGGAAACACCATATATTTT. Amino acids: CASSFPRAGNTIYF.

The sample holds a few counts of this clonotype. The chain is built from TRBV19 and TRBJ1-2, with 7 bases fitting TRBD1. The V gene's germline CDR1 is LNHDA and CDR2 SQIVND (reference sequence). Trimming removed 3 bases from V and 0 bases from J; junction bases left unmatched: 4. This CDR3 is built from 15 residues. This CDR3 is CASSMGQGANYGYTF. The DNA for the CDR3 is TGTGCCAGTAGTATGGGGCAGGGGGCTAACTATGGCTACACCTTC.

This clonotype was seen at least ten times. The chain employs TRBV5-1 and TRBJ2-1, with D possibly matching TRBD2 (5 bases). There are 13 residues in the CDR3. Trimming stripped 0 bases from V and 5 bases from J, with 6 bases between. CDR1 is SGHRS and CDR2 is YFSETQ in the germline V gene. The CDR3 DNA sequence: TGCGCCAGCAGCTTGGGACTACACAATGAGCAGTTCTTC. Its protein product is CASSLGLHNEQFF.